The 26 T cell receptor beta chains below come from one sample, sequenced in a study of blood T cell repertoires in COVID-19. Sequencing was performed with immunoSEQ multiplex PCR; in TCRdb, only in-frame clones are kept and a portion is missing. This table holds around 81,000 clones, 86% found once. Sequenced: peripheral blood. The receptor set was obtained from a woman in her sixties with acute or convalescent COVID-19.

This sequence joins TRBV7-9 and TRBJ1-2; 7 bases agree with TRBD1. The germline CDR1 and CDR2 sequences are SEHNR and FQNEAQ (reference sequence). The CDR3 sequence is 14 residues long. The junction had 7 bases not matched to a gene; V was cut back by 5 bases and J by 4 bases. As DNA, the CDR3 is TGTGCCAGCAGCCGGGACAGTCTCGGCTATGGCTACACCTTC. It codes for CASSRDSLGYGYTF.

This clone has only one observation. CDR3 DNA sequence: TGTGCCAGCAGCAAAGGGGTCGGGACTAGCGGGGGGAAAAACGAGCAGTACTTC. Amino acid sequence: CASSKGVGTSGGKNEQYF. This chain uses TRBV21-1 with TRBJ2-7; TRBD2 is the table's D call and was not checked against the DNA. TRBV21-1 is noted as a pseudogene. This CDR3 has 18 residues.

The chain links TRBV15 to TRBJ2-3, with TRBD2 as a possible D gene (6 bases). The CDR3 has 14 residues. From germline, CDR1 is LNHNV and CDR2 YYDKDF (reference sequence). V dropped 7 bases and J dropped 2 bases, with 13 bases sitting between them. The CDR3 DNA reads TGTGCCACCAACCCGGGAGTCAACACAGATACGCAGTATTTT. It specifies CATNPGVNTDTQYF.

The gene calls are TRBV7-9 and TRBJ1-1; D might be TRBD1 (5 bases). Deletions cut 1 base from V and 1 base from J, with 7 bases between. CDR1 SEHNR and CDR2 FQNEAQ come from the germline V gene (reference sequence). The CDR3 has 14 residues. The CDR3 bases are TGTGCCAGCAGCTTAGAAACAGGGAACACTGAAGCTTTCTTT. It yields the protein CASSLETGNTEAFF.

The CDR3 loop reads CASSEDTRLNEQFF. CDR3 bases: TGTGCCAGCTCAGAAGACACTAGGCTCAATGAGCAGTTCTTC. J is TRBJ2-1 and V is TRBV18; TRBD2 might be the D (5 bases). The CDR3 is 14 residues long. V lost 5 bases, J lost 6 bases, and 14 bases lay in between. In germline, CDR1 is KGHSH, CDR2 LQKENI.

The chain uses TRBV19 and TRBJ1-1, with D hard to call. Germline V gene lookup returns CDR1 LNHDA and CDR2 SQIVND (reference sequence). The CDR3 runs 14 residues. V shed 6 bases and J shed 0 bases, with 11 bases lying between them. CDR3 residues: CASSRRSLNTEAFF. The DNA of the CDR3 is TGTGCCAGTAGCCGAAGGAGTCTGAACACTGAAGCTTTCTTT.

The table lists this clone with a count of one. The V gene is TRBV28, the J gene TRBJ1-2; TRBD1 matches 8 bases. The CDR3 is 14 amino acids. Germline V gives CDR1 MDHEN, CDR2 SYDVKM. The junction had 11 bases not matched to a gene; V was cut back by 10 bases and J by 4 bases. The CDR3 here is CATGQESVIYGYTF. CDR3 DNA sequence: TGTGCCACGGGACAGGAGTCCGTTATCTATGGCTACACCTTC.

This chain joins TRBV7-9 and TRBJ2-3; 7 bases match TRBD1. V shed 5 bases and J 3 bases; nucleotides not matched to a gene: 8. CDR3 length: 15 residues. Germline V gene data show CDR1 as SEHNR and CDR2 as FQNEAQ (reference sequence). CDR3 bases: TGTGCCAGCAGCGAGTCGACAGGGCGAACAGATACGCAGTATTTT. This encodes CASSESTGRTDTQYF. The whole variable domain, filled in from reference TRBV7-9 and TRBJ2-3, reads DTGVSQNPRHKITKRGQNVTFRCDPISEHNRLYWYRQTLGQGPEFLTYFQNEAQLEKSRLLSDRFSAERPKGSFSTLEIQRTEQGDSAMYLCASSESTGRTDTQYFGPGTRLTVL.

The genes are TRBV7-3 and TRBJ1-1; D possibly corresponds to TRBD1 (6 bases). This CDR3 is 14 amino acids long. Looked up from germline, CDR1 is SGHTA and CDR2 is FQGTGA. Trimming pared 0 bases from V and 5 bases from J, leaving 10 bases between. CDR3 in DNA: TGTGCCAGCAGCTTAACTGGGGGCGAGACTGAAGCTTTCTTT. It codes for CASSLTGGETEAFF.

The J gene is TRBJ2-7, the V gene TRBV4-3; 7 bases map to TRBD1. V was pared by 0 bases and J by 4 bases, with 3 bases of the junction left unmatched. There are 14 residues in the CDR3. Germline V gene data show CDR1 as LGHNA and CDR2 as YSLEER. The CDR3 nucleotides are TGCGCCAGCAGCCAAGATCGGACAGGTTACGAGCAGTACTTC. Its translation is CASSQDRTGYEQYF.

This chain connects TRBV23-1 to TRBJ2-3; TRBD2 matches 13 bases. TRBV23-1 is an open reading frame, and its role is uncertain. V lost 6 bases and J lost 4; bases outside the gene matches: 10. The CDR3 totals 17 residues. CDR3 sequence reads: CASSYGLAGVSSDTQYF. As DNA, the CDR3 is TGCGCCAGCAGCTATGGACTAGCGGGAGTGTCATCAGATACGCAGTATTTT.

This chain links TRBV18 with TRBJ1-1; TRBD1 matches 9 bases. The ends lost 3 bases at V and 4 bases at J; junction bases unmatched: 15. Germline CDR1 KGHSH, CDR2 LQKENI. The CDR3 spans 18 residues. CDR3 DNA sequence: TGTGCCAGCTCACCCATTAGTCCCGGGACAGGGAGGATCACTGAAGCTTTCTTT. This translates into CASSPISPGTGRITEAFF.

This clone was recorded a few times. DNA of the CDR3: TGTGCCAGCAGCAAGACAAGGGGACAGACAAACCCTAACACTGAAGCTTTCTTT. It translates to CASSKTRGQTNPNTEAFF. V is TRBV21-1 and J is TRBJ1-1; the table assigns TRBD1, which was not confirmed against the DNA. TRBV21-1 is a pseudogene locus. CDR3 length equals 18 residues.

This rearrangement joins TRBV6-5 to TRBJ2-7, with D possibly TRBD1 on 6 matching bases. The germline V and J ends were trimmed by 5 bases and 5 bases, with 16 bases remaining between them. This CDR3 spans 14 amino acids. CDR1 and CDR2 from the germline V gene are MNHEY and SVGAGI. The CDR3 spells CASSRDHRENEQYF. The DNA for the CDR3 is TGTGCCAGCAGTCGGGACCACAGGGAGAACGAGCAGTACTTC.

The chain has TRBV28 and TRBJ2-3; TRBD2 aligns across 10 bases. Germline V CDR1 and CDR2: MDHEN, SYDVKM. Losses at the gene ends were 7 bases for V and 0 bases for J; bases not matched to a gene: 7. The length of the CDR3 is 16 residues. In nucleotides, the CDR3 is TGTGCCAGCAATCTTTTAGCGGGGGGAAGCACAGATACGCAGTATTTT. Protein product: CASNLLAGGSTDTQYF.

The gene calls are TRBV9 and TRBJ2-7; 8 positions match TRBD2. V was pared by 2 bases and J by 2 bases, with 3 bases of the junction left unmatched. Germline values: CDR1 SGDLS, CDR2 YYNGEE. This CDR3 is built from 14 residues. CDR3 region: CASSVREDPYEQYF. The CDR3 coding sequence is TGTGCCAGCAGCGTGCGGGAGGACCCCTACGAGCAGTACTTC. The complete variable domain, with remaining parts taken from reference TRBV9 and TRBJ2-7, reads DSGVTQTPKHLITATGQRVTLRCSPRSGDLSVYWYQQSLDQGLQFLIQYYNGEERAKGNILERFSAQQFPDLHSELNLSSLELGDSALYFCASSVREDPYEQYFGPGTRLTVT.

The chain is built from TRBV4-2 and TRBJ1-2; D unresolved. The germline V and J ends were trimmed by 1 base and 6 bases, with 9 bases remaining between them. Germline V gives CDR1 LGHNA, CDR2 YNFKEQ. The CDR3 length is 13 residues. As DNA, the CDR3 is TGTGCCAGCAGCCAAGGGTCAGGCGATGGCTACACCTTC. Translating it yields CASSQGSGDGYTF.

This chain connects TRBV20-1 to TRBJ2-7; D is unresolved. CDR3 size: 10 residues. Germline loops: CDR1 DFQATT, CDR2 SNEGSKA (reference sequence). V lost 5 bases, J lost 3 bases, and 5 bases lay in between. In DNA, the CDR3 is TGCAGTGCTGAGGACTACGAGCAGTACTTC. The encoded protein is CSAEDYEQYF.

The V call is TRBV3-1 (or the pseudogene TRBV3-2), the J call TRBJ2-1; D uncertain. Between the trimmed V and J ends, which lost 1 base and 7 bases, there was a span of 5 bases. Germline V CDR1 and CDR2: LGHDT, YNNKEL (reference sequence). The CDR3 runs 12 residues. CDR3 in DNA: TGTGCCAGCAGCCAAGCCATGAATGAGCAGTTCTTC. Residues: CASSQAMNEQFF.

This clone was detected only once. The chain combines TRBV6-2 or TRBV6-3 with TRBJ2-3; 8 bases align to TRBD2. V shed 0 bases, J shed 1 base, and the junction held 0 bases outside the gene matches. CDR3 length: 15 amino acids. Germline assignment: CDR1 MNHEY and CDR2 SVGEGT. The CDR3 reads CASSYSTSGTDTQYF. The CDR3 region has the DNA TGTGCCAGCAGTTACTCGACTAGCGGCACAGATACGCAGTATTTT.

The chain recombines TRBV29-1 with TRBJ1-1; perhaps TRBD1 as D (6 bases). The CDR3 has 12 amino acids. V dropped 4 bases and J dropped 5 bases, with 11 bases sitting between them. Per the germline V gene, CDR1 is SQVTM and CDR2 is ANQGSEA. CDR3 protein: CSVVQGRTEAFF. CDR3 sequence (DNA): TGCAGCGTTGTCCAGGGGCGGACTGAAGCTTTCTTT.

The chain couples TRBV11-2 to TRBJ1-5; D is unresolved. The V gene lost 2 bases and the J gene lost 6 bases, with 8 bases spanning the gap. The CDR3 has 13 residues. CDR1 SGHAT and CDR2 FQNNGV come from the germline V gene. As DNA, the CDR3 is TGTGCCAGCAGCTTATTGGCGGGTCAGCCCCAGCATTTT. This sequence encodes CASSLLAGQPQHF.

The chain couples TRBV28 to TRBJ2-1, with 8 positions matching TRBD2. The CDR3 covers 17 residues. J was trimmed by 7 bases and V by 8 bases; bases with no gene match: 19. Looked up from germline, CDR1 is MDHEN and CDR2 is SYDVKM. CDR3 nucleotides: TGTGCCAGCGTACCGGGCGGCGGGACTAGAAACCATAATGAGCAGTTCTTC. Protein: CASVPGGGTRNHNEQFF.

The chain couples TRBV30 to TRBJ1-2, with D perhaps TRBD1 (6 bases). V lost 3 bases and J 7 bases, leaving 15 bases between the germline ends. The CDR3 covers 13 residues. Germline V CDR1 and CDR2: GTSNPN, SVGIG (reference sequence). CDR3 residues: CAWSLTGTGGYTF. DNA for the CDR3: TGTGCCTGGAGCCTCACAGGGACCGGTGGCTACACCTTC.

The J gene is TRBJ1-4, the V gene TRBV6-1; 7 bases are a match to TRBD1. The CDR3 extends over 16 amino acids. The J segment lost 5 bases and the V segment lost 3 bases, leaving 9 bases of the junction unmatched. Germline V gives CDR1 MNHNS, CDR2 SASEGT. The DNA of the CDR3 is TGTGCCAGCAGTGAGGTGGGGACAGCTCAGAATGAAAAACTGTTTTTT. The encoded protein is CASSEVGTAQNEKLFF.

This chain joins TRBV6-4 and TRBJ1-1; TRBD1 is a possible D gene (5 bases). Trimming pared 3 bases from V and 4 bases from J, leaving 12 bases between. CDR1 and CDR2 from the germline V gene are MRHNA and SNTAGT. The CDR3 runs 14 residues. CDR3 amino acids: CASSETVDSTEAFF. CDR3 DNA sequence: TGTGCCAGCAGTGAGACAGTGGATAGCACTGAAGCTTTCTTT.